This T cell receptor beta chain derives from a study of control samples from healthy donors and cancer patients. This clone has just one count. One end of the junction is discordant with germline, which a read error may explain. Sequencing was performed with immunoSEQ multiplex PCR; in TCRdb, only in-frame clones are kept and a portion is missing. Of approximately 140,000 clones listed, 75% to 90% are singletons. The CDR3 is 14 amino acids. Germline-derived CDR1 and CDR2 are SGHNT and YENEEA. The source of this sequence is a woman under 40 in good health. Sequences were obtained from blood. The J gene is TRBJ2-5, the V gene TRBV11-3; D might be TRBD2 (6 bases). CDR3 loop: CASSLGGDQKTQYF. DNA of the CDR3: TGTGCCAGCAGCTTAGGCGGGGACCAAAAGACCCAGTACTTC.